This TCR beta chain was profiled in a study of T cells in Graves' hyperthyroidism and ophthalmopathy. This clonotype was seen more than once but under ten times. The antigen remains undetermined. Germline loops: CDR1 LNHNV, CDR2 YYDKDF (reference sequence). V dropped 5 bases and J dropped 8 bases, with 13 bases sitting between them. This CDR3 comprises 13 residues. Findings and caveats of the study: Blood also held most thyroid clonotypes expanded beyond 0.001.

Researchers amplified the TCR beta CDR3 regions from RNA transcripts. In the first-round RT-PCR of the TCR CDR3, the HTBI primer set was used. TCRdb re-derived calls from the multiplex PCR reads in MiXCR, one entry per CDR3 protein. The sample yields 380,000 or so distinct CDR3 sequences, around 14% seen once. The TCR was taken from a woman aged 25 to 39 with Graves' hyperthyroidism. The chain is built from TRBV15 and TRBJ2-1; unclear D gene. The sample was blood. Here the CDR3 reads CATSPRLTDEQFF. CDR3 in DNA: TGTGCCACCAGCCCCAGACTTACCGATGAGCAGTTCTTC.